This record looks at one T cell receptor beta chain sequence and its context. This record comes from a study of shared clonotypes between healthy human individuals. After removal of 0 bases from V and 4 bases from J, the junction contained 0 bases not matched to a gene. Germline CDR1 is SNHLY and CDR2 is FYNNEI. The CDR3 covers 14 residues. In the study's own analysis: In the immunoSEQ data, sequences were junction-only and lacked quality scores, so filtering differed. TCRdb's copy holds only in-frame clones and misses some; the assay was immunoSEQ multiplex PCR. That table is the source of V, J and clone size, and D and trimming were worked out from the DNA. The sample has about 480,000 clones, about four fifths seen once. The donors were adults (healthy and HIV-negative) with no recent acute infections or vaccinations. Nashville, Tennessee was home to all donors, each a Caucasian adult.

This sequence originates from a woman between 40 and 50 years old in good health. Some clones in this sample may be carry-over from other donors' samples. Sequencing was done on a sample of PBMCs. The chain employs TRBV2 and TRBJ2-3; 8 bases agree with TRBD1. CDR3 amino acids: CASSEARGPDTQYF. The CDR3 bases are TGTGCCAGCAGTGAAGCCAGGGGGCCAGATACGCAGTATTTT.